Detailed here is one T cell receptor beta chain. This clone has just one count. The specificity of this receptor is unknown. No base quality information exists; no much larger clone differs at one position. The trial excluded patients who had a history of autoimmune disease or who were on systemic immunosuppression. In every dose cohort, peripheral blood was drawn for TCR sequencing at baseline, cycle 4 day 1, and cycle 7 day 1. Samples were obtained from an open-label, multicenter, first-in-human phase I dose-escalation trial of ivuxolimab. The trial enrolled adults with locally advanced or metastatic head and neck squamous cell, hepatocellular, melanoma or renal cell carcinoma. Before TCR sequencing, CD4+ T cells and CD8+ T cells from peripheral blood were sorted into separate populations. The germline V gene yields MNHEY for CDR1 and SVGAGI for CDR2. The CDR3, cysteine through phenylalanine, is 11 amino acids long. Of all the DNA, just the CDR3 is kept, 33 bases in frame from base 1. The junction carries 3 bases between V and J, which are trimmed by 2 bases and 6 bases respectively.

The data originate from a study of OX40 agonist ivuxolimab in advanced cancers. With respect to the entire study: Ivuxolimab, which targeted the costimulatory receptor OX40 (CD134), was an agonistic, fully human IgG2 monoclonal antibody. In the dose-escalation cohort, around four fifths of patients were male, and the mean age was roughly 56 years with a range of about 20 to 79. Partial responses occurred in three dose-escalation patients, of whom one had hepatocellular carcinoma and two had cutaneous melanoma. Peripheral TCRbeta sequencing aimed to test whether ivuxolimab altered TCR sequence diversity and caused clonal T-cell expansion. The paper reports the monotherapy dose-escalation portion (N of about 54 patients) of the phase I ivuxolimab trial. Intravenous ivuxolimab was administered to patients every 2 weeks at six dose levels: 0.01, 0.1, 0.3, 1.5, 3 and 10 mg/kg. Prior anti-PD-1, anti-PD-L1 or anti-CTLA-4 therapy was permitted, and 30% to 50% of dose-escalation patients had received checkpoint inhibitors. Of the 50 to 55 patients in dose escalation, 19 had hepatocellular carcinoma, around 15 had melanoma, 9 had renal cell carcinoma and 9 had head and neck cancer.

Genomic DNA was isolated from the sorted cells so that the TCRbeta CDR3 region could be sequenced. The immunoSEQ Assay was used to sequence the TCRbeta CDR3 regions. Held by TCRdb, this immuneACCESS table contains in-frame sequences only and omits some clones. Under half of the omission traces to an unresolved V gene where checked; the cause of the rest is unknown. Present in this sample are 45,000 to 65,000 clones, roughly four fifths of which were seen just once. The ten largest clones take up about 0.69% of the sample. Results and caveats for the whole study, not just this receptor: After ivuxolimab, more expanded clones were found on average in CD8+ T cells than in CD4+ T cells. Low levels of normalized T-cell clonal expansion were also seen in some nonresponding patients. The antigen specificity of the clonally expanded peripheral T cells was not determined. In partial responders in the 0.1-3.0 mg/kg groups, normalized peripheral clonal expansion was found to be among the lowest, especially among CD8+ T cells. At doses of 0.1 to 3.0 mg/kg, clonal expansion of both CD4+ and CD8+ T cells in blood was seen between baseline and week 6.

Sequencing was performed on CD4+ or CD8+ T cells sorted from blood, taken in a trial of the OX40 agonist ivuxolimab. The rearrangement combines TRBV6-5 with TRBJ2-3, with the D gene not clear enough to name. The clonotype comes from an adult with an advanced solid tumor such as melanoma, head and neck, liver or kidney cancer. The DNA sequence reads TGTGCCAGCAGTTACATGGATACGCAGTATTTT. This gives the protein CASSYMDTQYF.